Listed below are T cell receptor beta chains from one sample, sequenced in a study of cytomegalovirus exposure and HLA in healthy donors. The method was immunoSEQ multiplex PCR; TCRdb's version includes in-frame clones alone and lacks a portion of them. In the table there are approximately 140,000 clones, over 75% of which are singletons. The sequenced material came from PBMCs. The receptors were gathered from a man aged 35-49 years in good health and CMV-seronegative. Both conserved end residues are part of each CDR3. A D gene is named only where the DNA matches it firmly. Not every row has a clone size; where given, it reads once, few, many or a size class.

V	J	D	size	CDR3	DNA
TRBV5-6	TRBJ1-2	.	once	CASSFGDSNYGYTF	TGTGCCAGCAGCTTTGGCGACTCTAACTATGGCTACACCTTC
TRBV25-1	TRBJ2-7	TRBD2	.	CASSQPGTRATYEQYF	TGTGCCAGCAGTCAACCCGGGACTAGGGCTACCTACGAGCAGTACTTC
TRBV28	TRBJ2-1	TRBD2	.	CASTTSGGPLDEQFF	TGTGCCAGTACCACGTCGGGAGGGCCGTTAGATGAGCAGTTCTTC
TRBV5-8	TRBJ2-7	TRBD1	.	CASSLDDRGYEQYF	TGTGCCAGCAGCTTGGACGACAGGGGCTACGAGCAGTACTTC
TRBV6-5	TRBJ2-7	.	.	CASRDRKNEQYF	TGTGCCAGCAGGGACAGAAAGAACGAGCAGTACTTC
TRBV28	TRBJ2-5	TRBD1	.	CASSQRQGAGRETQYF	TGTGCCAGCAGCCAAAGACAGGGGGCGGGTCGAGAGACCCAGTACTTC
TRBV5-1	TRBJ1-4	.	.	CASSLAYGAGENEKLFF	TGCGCCAGCAGCTTGGCTTACGGTGCAGGGGAAAACGAAAAACTGTTTTTT
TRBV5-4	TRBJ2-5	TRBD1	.	CASSFPWGTGEETQYF	TGTGCCAGCAGCTTTCCTTGGGGGACAGGGGAAGAGACCCAGTACTTC
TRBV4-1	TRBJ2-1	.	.	CASSAPTGGASYNEQFF	TGCGCCAGCAGCGCCCCGACGGGGGGCGCGTCCTACAATGAGCAGTTCTTC
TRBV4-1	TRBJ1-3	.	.	CASSQLGSDGNTIYF	TGCGCCAGCAGCCAACTGGGTAGCGATGGAAACACCATATATTTT
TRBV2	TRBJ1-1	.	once	CASSADRNTEAFF	TGTGCCAGCAGCGCCGACAGGAACACTGAAGCTTTCTTT
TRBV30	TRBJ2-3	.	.	CAWSPGLSTDTQYF	TGTGCCTGGAGCCCCGGACTTTCCACAGATACGCAGTATTTT
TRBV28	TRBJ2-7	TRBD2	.	CASSTLAGVLEQYF	TGTGCCAGCAGCACACTAGCGGGAGTACTCGAGCAGTACTTC
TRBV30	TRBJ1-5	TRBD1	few	CAWTGQNSNQPQHF	TGTGCCTGGACGGGACAGAATAGCAATCAGCCCCAGCATTTT
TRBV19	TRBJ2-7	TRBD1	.	CASSLTRAGTVPDREQYF	TGTGCCAGTAGTTTAACCCGTGCCGGGACAGTCCCCGACCGCGAGCAGTACTTC
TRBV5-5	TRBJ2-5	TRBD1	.	CASSFGWGQPQETQYF	TGTGCCAGCAGCTTTGGCTGGGGACAGCCCCAAGAGACCCAGTACTTC
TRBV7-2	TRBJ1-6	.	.	CASSLDGYNSPLHF	TGTGCCAGCAGCTTAGACGGCTATAATTCACCCCTCCACTTT
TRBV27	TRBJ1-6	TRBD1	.	CASSPGTGKNSPLHF	TGTGCCAGCAGTCCCGGGACAGGGAAAAATTCACCCCTCCACTTT
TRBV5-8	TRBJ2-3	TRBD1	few	CASSLRGPPDTQYF	TGTGCCAGCAGCTTAAGGGGGCCACCAGATACGCAGTATTTT